The 13 T cell receptor beta chains given below trace back to one sample, sequenced in a study of T-cell memory formation after mild COVID-19. TCRdb reprocessed the 5' RACE reads via MiXCR and lists one record per CDR3 protein. Among about 180,000 distinct CDR3 sequences listed, 16% were seen once. Sequencing input: PBMCs or a T cell subset sorted from them (not recorded which). The receptors were gathered from an adult woman who had mild COVID-19 (a few samples of this study predate the infection). Cell type and time point are not known.

This clonotype has more than one count but fewer than ten. The chain uses TRBV20-1 and TRBJ2-3; TRBD2 aligns across 8 bases. Germline V gives CDR1 DFQATT, CDR2 SNEGSKA (reference sequence). CDR3 length: 14 residues. After removal of 3 bases from V and 0 bases from J, the junction contained 2 bases not matched to a gene. CDR3 loop: CSARREASTDTQYF. For the CDR3, the DNA is TGCAGTGCTAGGCGGGAGGCGAGCACAGATACGCAGTATTTT.

Here the CDR3 DNA reads TGTGCCAGCAGTCGTACCGGGACCAACTACGAGCAGTACTTC. It is translated as CASSRTGTNYEQYF. The chain links TRBV6-1 to TRBJ2-7; D may be TRBD1 or TRBD2 (5 bases each). The CDR3 runs to 14 residues. Looked up from germline, CDR1 is MNHNS and CDR2 is SASEGT. V was shortened by 5 bases and J by 3 bases, with 14 bases between the two germline ends.

The rearrangement uses TRBV5-1 and TRBJ2-1; D gene uncertain. There are 14 residues in the CDR3. The germline V gene has CDR1 SGHRS and CDR2 YFSETQ. Trimming left V 0 bases short and J 10 bases short, with 14 bases between. The CDR3 here is CASSLGASDVEQFF. CDR3 nucleotides: TGCGCCAGCAGCTTGGGCGCCTCGGATGTGGAGCAGTTCTTC.

This clonotype was detected a few times. The genes are TRBV5-6 and TRBJ1-5, with a tentative D call TRBD1 (5 bases). V dropped 0 bases and J dropped 4 bases, with 11 bases sitting between them. From germline, CDR1 is SGHDT and CDR2 YYEEEE. CDR3 length equals 15 residues. The DNA of the CDR3 is TGTGCCAGCAGCTTGGCCCCGGGACGGAATCAGCCCCAGCATTTT. It encodes CASSLAPGRNQPQHF.

A single count supports this clonotype. The V call is TRBV9, the J call TRBJ1-2; no definite D call. Germline V CDR1 and CDR2: SGDLS, YYNGEE. This CDR3 spans 15 amino acids. V was shortened by 4 bases and J by 0 bases, with 13 bases between the two germline ends. DNA for the CDR3: TGTGCCAGCAGCCCCCTGGTAAGCCCTAACTATGGCTACACCTTC. Its translation: CASSPLVSPNYGYTF.

This clonotype was counted between two and nine times. The chain couples TRBV29-1 to TRBJ1-1; D is ambiguous. Germline CDR1 and CDR2: SQVTM and ANQGSEA. This CDR3 contains 12 residues. Trimming took off 3 bases at V and 7 bases at J, with 12 bases between the two ends. The CDR3, as DNA: TGCAGCGTTGACAGGTCGGCAAGTGAAGCTTTCTTT. It translates to CSVDRSASEAFF. Using reference TRBV29-1 and TRBJ1-1 for the parts outside the CDR3, the full variable domain is SAVISQKPSRDICQRGTSLTIQCQVDSQVTMMFWYRQQPGQSLTLIATANQGSEATYESGFVIDKFPISRPNLTFSTLTVSNMSPEDSSIYLCSVDRSASEAFFGQGTRLTVV.

This chain joins TRBV7-9 and TRBJ2-3; 13 bases align to TRBD2. The CDR3 consists of 17 residues. Per the germline V gene, CDR1 is SEHNR and CDR2 is FQNEAQ (reference sequence). V was clipped by 4 bases and J by 2 bases; unmatched bases: 6. The CDR3 region is CASSSKGTSGVTDTQYF. The CDR3 DNA reads as TGTGCCAGCAGCTCGAAGGGGACTAGCGGGGTCACAGATACGCAGTATTTT.

V and J are TRBV7-6 and TRBJ1-6; D remains unclear. Germline CDR1 SGHVS, CDR2 FNYEAQ. Trimming took off 2 bases at V and 8 bases at J, with 10 bases between the two ends. This CDR3 region has 14 residues. CDR3 sequence reads: CASSLRDSDSPLHF. CDR3 DNA: TGTGCCAGCAGCTTAAGGGATTCGGATTCACCCCTCCACTTT.

This clonotype came up a few times. The rearrangement links TRBV12-3 or TRBV12-4 to TRBJ2-7; unclear D gene. Deletions cut 6 bases from V and 0 bases from J, with 6 bases between. The CDR3 spans 12 residues. The CDR3 protein is CASRSSSYEQYF. DNA of the CDR3: TGTGCCAGCAGATCGAGCTCCTACGAGCAGTACTTC.

The chain links TRBV5-5 to TRBJ2-7; D is possibly TRBD1 (6 bases). Germline V gene data show CDR1 as SGHKS and CDR2 as YYEKEE (reference sequence). V lost 5 bases and J 2 bases, leaving 17 bases between the germline ends. CDR3 size: 15 residues. The CDR3: CASSWLGHGPYEQYF. The CDR3 DNA follows: TGTGCCAGCAGTTGGCTGGGACACGGACCCTACGAGCAGTACTTC.

In this sample, this clonotype turned up a few times. In DNA form, the CDR3 reads TGTGCCAGCAGTTACTCAGCCCATGAGCAGTTCTTC. It codes for CASSYSAHEQFF. V gene TRBV6-2 or TRBV6-3 combines with J gene TRBJ2-1; no firm D call. This CDR3 has 12 residues. Germline CDR1 and CDR2: MNHEY and SVGEGT. The V end was cut by 0 bases, the J end by 8 bases, with 5 bases between.

The chain is built from TRBV4-1 and TRBJ2-2; tentatively, D is TRBD2 (6 bases). V lost 6 bases to trimming and J lost 7 bases, with 12 bases between them. The length of the CDR3 is 13 residues. CDR1 is MGHRA, CDR2 YSYEKL, per germline. DNA of the CDR3: TGCGCCAGCAGGACCAGCGGGCTCGGGGAGCTGTTTTTT. Protein sequence: CASRTSGLGELFF.

The chain employs TRBV5-1 and TRBJ1-1; tentative D call: TRBD1 (6 bases). Germline loops: CDR1 SGHRS, CDR2 YFSETQ. Trimming pared 5 bases from V and 1 base from J, leaving 18 bases between. The CDR3 contains 16 residues. The CDR3 coding sequence is TGCGCCAGCAGAGACGGGCGGGGGGGGCCGAACACTGAAGCTTTCTTT. The encoded protein is CASRDGRGGPNTEAFF.